Below are 13 T cell receptor beta chains sequenced from a single sample in a study of blood T cell repertoires in COVID-19. Data came from immunoSEQ multiplex PCR; TCRdb stores just in-frame clones and leaves some out. The sample has approximately 53,000 clones, about nine tenths seen once. What was sequenced was peripheral blood. The receptors were gathered from a woman of 80 years or more with COVID-19, enrolled during active disease.

This chain connects TRBV6-1 to TRBJ2-2; D possibly corresponds to TRBD2 (5 bases). The germline gives CDR1 MNHNS, CDR2 SASEGT. This CDR3 has 13 residues. The V end was cut by 1 base, the J end by 13 bases, with 13 bases between. The CDR3 sequence is CASSEGGVGRLFF. CDR3 nucleotide sequence: TGTGCCAGCAGTGAAGGGGGAGTAGGCAGGCTGTTTTTT.

V gene TRBV9 combines with J gene TRBJ1-5; D call uncertain. The CDR3 totals 13 residues. CDR1 is SGDLS and CDR2 is YYNGEE in the germline V gene. V lost 0 bases and J 5 bases, leaving 6 bases between the germline ends. CDR3 nucleotides: TGTGCCAGCAGCGTAGACGGGTATCAGCCCCAGCATTTT. Protein: CASSVDGYQPQHF.

This chain links TRBV20-1 with TRBJ1-2, with D tentatively TRBD1 (5 bases). This CDR3 contains 11 residues. Deletions cut 5 bases from V and 7 bases from J, with 11 bases between. Germline CDR1 and CDR2: DFQATT and SNEGSKA (reference sequence). DNA of the CDR3: TGCAGTGCTGACCACAGGACTGGCTACACCTTC. It codes for CSADHRTGYTF.

The J gene is TRBJ1-1, the V gene TRBV5-1, with D tentatively TRBD1 (5 bases). This CDR3 is 14 amino acids long. Germline V lookup: CDR1 SGHRS, CDR2 YFSETQ. V lost 1 base to trimming and J lost 4 bases, with 11 bases between them. CDR3 coding DNA: TGCGCCAGCAGCTTGCAGCCAGGGTCCACTGAAGCTTTCTTT. It translates to CASSLQPGSTEAFF.

The chain couples TRBV2 to TRBJ2-7, with 7 bases aligning to TRBD1. V gave up 4 bases and J gave up 0 bases; unmatched junction bases: 3. The V gene's germline CDR1 is SNHLY and CDR2 FYNNEI. CDR3 length: 14 amino acids. The DNA of the CDR3 is TGTGCCAGCAGTGGCCGGGACAGCTCCTACGAGCAGTACTTC. Translation gives CASSGRDSSYEQYF. The full variable domain, with the rest looked up from reference TRBV2 and TRBJ2-7, is EPEVTQTPSHQVTQMGQEVILRCVPISNHLYFYWYRQILGQKVEFLVSFYNNEISEKSEIFDDQFSVERPDGSNFTLKIRSTKLEDSAMYFCASSGRDSSYEQYFGPGTRLTVT.

The sample holds a few counts of this clone. DNA of the CDR3: TGTGCCAGTAGTCGAAGGACAGGACAGGGGACAAATCAGCCCCAGCATTTT. It translates to CASSRRTGQGTNQPQHF. The J gene is TRBJ1-5, the V gene TRBV19, with 9 positions matching TRBD1. CDR1 is LNHDA and CDR2 is SQIVND in the germline V gene (reference sequence). This CDR3 has 17 amino acids. Unmatched junction bases numbered 12, after V lost 5 bases and J lost 4 bases.

V usage is TRBV20-1 and J usage is TRBJ1-2, with D tentatively TRBD1 (6 bases). Trimming took off 5 bases at V and 8 bases at J, with 12 bases between the two ends. The CDR3 is made up of 11 amino acids. The V gene's germline CDR1 is DFQATT and CDR2 SNEGSKA (reference sequence). The CDR3 DNA reads as TGCAGTGCTGGGGGGGCTAGGGGCTACACCTTC. Translated, it gives CSAGGARGYTF.

The chain carries TRBV14 and TRBJ2-7; the D gene is possibly TRBD2 (7 bases). CDR3 length equals 17 residues. Between the trimmed V and J ends, which lost 6 bases and 5 bases, there was a span of 26 bases. The germline gives CDR1 SGHDN, CDR2 FVKESK. CDR3 nucleotide sequence: TGTGCCAGCAGACAAAAGAGGGGGGGATTGAGGGTCAACGAGCAGTACTTC. This gives the protein CASRQKRGGLRVNEQYF.

The chain has TRBV6-6 and TRBJ2-7; 7 nucleotides line up with TRBD2. The CDR3 spans 14 residues. The junction had 5 bases not matched to a gene; V was cut back by 4 bases and J by 2 bases. Per the germline V gene, CDR1 is MNHNY and CDR2 is SVGAGI (reference sequence). CDR3 amino acids: CASSFTGRPYEQYF. The DNA of the CDR3 is TGTGCCAGCAGTTTCACCGGGAGGCCCTACGAGCAGTACTTC.

The genes are TRBV6-5 and TRBJ2-7; TRBD2 is a possible D gene (7 bases). The V end lost 4 bases, the J end lost 10 bases, and 14 bases lay between the germline ends. This CDR3 is 12 amino acids long. Germline assignment: CDR1 MNHEY and CDR2 SVGAGI. Here the CDR3 reads CASSLLGGAQYF. CDR3 DNA sequence: TGTGCCAGCAGTTTGTTAGGGGGGGCCCAGTACTTC.

The chain is built from TRBV2 and TRBJ1-5, with a possible D match to TRBD1 (5 bases). The CDR3 consists of 14 residues. Per the germline V gene, CDR1 is SNHLY and CDR2 is FYNNEI. Trimming left V 6 bases short and J 6 bases short, with 15 bases between. Here the CDR3 reads CASRDLWGSQPQHF. For the CDR3, the DNA is TGTGCCAGCAGGGATCTCTGGGGCAGTCAGCCCCAGCATTTT.

The chain combines TRBV5-4 with TRBJ1-2, with D perhaps TRBD1 (5 bases). The V end was cut by 0 bases, the J end by 6 bases, with 9 bases between. The length of the CDR3 is 13 residues. CDR1 is SGHNT and CDR2 is YYREEE in the germline V gene (reference sequence). The CDR3 nucleotides read TGTGCCAGCAGCTTGGATGGGGGGAATGGCTACACCTTC. The encoded protein is CASSLDGGNGYTF.

V and J are TRBV4-1 and TRBJ1-5; 7 bases map to TRBD1. The length of the CDR3 is 14 residues. The ends lost 4 bases at V and 7 bases at J; junction bases unmatched: 7. Germline CDR1 MGHRA, CDR2 YSYEKL. DNA of the CDR3: TGCGCCAGCAGCCCAGGTGAACAGGGGCAGCCCCAGCATTTT. Its protein product is CASSPGEQGQPQHF.